The text below deals with one T cell receptor (beta chain). What it recognizes is unknown. In germline, CDR1 is KGHSY, CDR2 FQNENV. Trimming took 5 bases from V and 3 from J, leaving 11 bases between them. This CDR3 spans 13 amino acids. The immunoSEQ assay was version 4, run in survey mode. Generated by immunoSEQ multiplex PCR, the TCRdb table keeps only in-frame clones and is missing some. The profile shows 50,000 or so clones, more than 70% of them singletons. The entry originates in a study of persistence of HIV-infected CD4 T cells. Lysates of CMV-infected fibroblasts at 9 to 10 ug/mL stimulated these cells. Memory cells lacking CD40L and CD69 with high CD45RO were sorted. CD8+ T cells were removed from PBMCs prior to stimulation.

Sequencing was performed on CD4+ T cells sorted from PBMCs after approximately 18-hour stimulation, taken from a patient who received antiretroviral therapy. The chain has TRBV16 and TRBJ2-7, with D perhaps matching TRBD2 (6 bases). This clonotype was obtained from an adult man with HIV who was CMV-seropositive. The CDR3 DNA follows: TGTGCCAGCAGCTACGGGGGTTTCTACGAGCAGTACTTC. Amino acids: CASSYGGFYEQYF.